The source of this T cell receptor beta chain is a study of Graves' ophthalmopathy and Graves' hyperthyroidism (dated by TCRdb to the late 2010s). For the wider study: Peripheral blood was collected before any treatment was given, at the time of initial diagnosis. In roughly 6 hyperthyroidism patients, the T-cell repertoire of thyroid tissue was compared with the T-cell repertoire of blood. An independent validation cohort was composed of fewer than 20 hyperthyroidism patients and over 15 patients who later progressed from hyperthyroidism to ophthalmopathy. In total, approximately 140 blood samples were TCR-sequenced: some 43 ophthalmopathy, some 75 hyperthyroidism and some 17 hyperthyroidism-to-ophthalmopathy patients. To explore V-J signatures distinguishing ophthalmopathy from hyperthyroidism, a discovery set of around 97 patients (43 ophthalmopathy, 57 stable hyperthyroidism) was enrolled. Following sampling, methimazole starting at 30 mg daily was administered to hyperthyroidism patients, and high-dose intravenous methylprednisolone was administered to ophthalmopathy patients. TCR beta repertoire signatures were used to distinguish Graves' ophthalmopathy from Graves' hyperthyroidism and to predict progression to ophthalmopathy. Points the paper makes about the study in general: Most expanded thyroid clonotypes with a frequency above 0.001 also appeared in blood, which suggests that blood repertoires may reflect the immune response in the thyroid. No statistical method was used to set the sample size in advance, and the investigators knew which group each participant was assigned to. In validation, the model predicted ophthalmopathy progression with more than 55% sensitivity and about 77% specificity; roughly eleven predicted patients were CT-confirmed with GO in a median of about 6.2 months. In cross-validation, the 13-signature model distinguished ophthalmopathy from stable hyperthyroidism with about 90% sensitivity and nearly 82% specificity, and in the test set the corresponding values were approximately 80% and 68%.

This clonotype was seen a handful of times. Its specific antigen is unknown. Base qualities are not provided; no much larger clone lies one nucleotide away. Patients with ophthalmopathy had moderately to severely active disease, with a Clinical Activity Score of 3 or more, a NOSPECS grade of 4 or more, and a disease duration of less than 3 months. Anyone with other autoimmune diseases, uncontrolled infections, pregnancy or lactation was excluded from the study. Clinical symptoms, serum thyroxine, TRAb, thyroid ultrasound and orbital computed tomography were used for diagnosis. PBMCs were isolated from approximately 10 ml of fresh peripheral blood by Ficoll-Paque density gradient centrifugation. Trizol reagent was used to extract the total RNA, and its quality was then checked on an Agilent 2100 Bioanalyzer. TCR beta CDR3 regions were amplified from RNA transcripts for repertoire sequencing. The first round of RT-PCR was done with HTBI primers and the Qiagen OneStep RT-PCR kit, and was followed by a second round of multiplex PCR, then size selection and purification. Libraries were sequenced paired-end with 100 bp reads on an Illumina HiSeq2000. Per the source publication's procedure: Reads were processed with SOAPnuke, discarding reads with adapters, uncalled bases, mean Phred below 15, or no exact constant-primer or identifier match. COPE v1.2.5 was used to merge high-quality paired reads. Each unique nucleotide sequence was defined as a clonotype, and clonotypes were aligned to IMGT TRB V, D and J references with MiTCR v1.1. The analysis was limited to V-J combinations with a frequency above 0.0001, which together covered roughly 99% of the repertoires. A TCR clonal expansion and chaos score per V-J combination was defined as the ratio of F50 clonal expansion to chaos observed in the TCRdist matrix. Welch's t-statistics and random forest were used to reduce the features to some 13 V-J combinations, which were then used as input to a naive Bayes classifier. Thyroid-blood repertoire similarity was quantified with the Morisita-Horn index. TCRdb reprocessed the public reads (quality trimming at Q25 with fastp, clone calling with MiXCR) and kept in-frame beta chains. Rows with one shared CDR3 protein collapse into an entry with the most common genes and DNA. TCRdb, rather than the study authors, made the V and J calls. Counted in this sample were 600,000 to 700,000 distinct CDR3 sequences; over 40% of them appeared once. The ten top clones hold more than 2.5% of the sample.

CDR1 and CDR2 (SGHVS, FQNEAQ) derive from the germline V gene. The CDR3 holds 18 amino acids from the cysteine to the phenylalanine. The DNA shown is the 54-base CDR3, in frame from base 1. The germline V end is reduced by 1 base and the J end by 2 bases; junction bases left unmatched: 11. This sequence originates from an adult man with Graves' ophthalmopathy. The sequence is built from TRBV7-8 and TRBJ2-7; 10 nucleotides in the junction match TRBD2. What was sequenced was peripheral blood. The nucleotides read TGTGCCAGCAGCTTAGGCGGCGCTAGCGGGGGTTACACCTACGAGCAGTACTTC. Translated, this is CASSLGGASGGYTYEQYF.